The 27 T cell receptor beta chains in this list originate from one sample, sequenced in a study of blood T cell repertoires in COVID-19. The data were produced by immunoSEQ multiplex PCR, yet TCRdb's version contains in-frame clones alone and is incomplete. The sample contains over 250,000 clones, 80% to 90% of which appear only once. The source material was PBMCs or T cells enriched from blood (not recorded which). These TCRs come from a young woman who had recovered from COVID-19.

The gene calls are TRBV3-1 (or the pseudogene TRBV3-2) and TRBJ2-2; 7 bases fit TRBD1. This CDR3 has 16 amino acids. Looked up from germline, CDR1 is LGHDT and CDR2 is YNNKEL (reference sequence). With 4 bases clipped from V and 5 bases from J, the junction kept 10 bases outside the gene matches. The CDR3 region has the DNA TGTGCCAGCAGCCTGAAGGGTAGGGGGCGGACCGGGGAGCTGTTTTTT. This codes for CASSLKGRGRTGELFF.

Of note for this clone: Different DNA sequences within this sample yield the same CDR3. The V and J genes are TRBV6-5 and TRBJ1-1; D is unclear. Germline V lookup: CDR1 MNHEY, CDR2 SVGAGI. V gave up 0 bases and J gave up 3 bases, with 5 bases separating them. The CDR3 loop spans 13 amino acids. DNA for the CDR3: TGTGCCAGCAGTTACTCCCGGGACACTGAAGCTTTCTTT. It codes for CASSYSRDTEAFF.

The V and J genes are TRBV5-1 and TRBJ1-1, with TRBD1 as a possible D gene (6 bases). Germline-derived CDR1 and CDR2 are SGHRS and YFSETQ. The V gene lost 4 bases and the J gene lost 7 bases, with 11 bases spanning the gap. The CDR3 extends over 12 amino acids. CDR3 nucleotides: TGCGCCAGCAGCCCCGCAGGGGTTGAAGCTTTCTTT. It yields the protein CASSPAGVEAFF.

J is TRBJ2-1 and V is TRBV12-3 or TRBV12-4; possibly TRBD2 for D (6 bases). The CDR3 totals 12 residues. V dropped 3 bases and J dropped 9 bases, with 9 bases sitting between them. Written as DNA, the CDR3 is TGTGCCAGCAGTTTCGCGGAGGGTGAGCAGTTCTTC. Translating it yields CASSFAEGEQFF.

This clone counts as medium-sized. This chain links TRBV11-2 with TRBJ1-4; 8 bases match TRBD1. The trim removed 4 bases at V and 8 bases at J, leaving 9 bases unmatched. The CDR3 spans 15 residues. Per the germline V gene, CDR1 is SGHAT and CDR2 is FQNNGV. CDR3 protein: CASSSRQGLEEKLFF. The CDR3 nucleotides are TGTGCCAGCAGCTCACGACAGGGGCTCGAGGAAAAACTGTTTTTT.

The chain joins TRBV29-1 to TRBJ1-2; the match to TRBD1 covers 9 bases. The CDR3 contains 15 residues. Per the germline V gene, CDR1 is SQVTM and CDR2 is ANQGSEA. Trimming cost V 5 bases and J 3 bases; bases outside gene matches: 10. The CDR3 loop is CSVPLNRGRDYGYTF. CDR3 sequence (DNA): TGCAGCGTTCCTCTTAACAGGGGGCGAGACTATGGCTACACCTTC. Drawing the rest from reference TRBV29-1 and TRBJ1-2, the complete variable domain is SAVISQKPSRDICQRGTSLTIQCQVDSQVTMMFWYRQQPGQSLTLIATANQGSEATYESGFVIDKFPISRPNLTFSTLTVSNMSPEDSSIYLCSVPLNRGRDYGYTFGSGTRLTVV.

This clone was picked up one time. The gene calls are TRBV4-1 and TRBJ1-5, with 8 positions matching TRBD1. V dropped 1 base and J dropped 1; count of bases not matched to a gene: 0. Germline CDR1 reads MGHRA; CDR2 reads YSYEKL. The CDR3 contains 15 residues. CDR3: CASSQGQGSNQPQHF. CDR3 nucleotides: TGCGCCAGCAGCCAAGGACAGGGGAGCAATCAGCCCCAGCATTTT.

This clone was observed a few times. The gene calls are TRBV29-1 and TRBJ2-1; 8 bases map to TRBD1. The CDR3 covers 14 residues. From germline, CDR1 is SQVTM and CDR2 ANQGSEA. The V segment lost 7 bases and the J segment 4 bases; nucleotides outside the gene matches: 9. The CDR3 DNA reads as TGCAGCGGCAGTCGGGACAGGACGTACAATGAGCAGTTCTTC. It specifies CSGSRDRTYNEQFF.

The chain carries TRBV5-1 and TRBJ1-2; D is uncertain. V was trimmed by 0 bases and J by 0 bases, leaving 9 bases between them. This CDR3 has 15 amino acids. Germline V gene data show CDR1 as SGHRS and CDR2 as YFSETQ. For the CDR3, the DNA is TGCGCCAGCAGCTTGGAGTCAGTTGCTAACTATGGCTACACCTTC. Its translation is CASSLESVANYGYTF.

This clone was seen once. The CDR3 sequence is CASSIGLGGADGNTIYF. The CDR3 region has the DNA TGTGCCAGTAGTATTGGTCTAGGGGGCGCGGATGGAAACACCATATATTTT. The rearrangement links TRBV19 to TRBJ1-3; 7 positions match TRBD1. Looked up from germline, CDR1 is LNHDA and CDR2 is SQIVND (reference sequence). The CDR3 has 17 amino acids. Trimming at V came to 3 bases and at J to 3 bases, leaving 11 bases not matched to a gene.

V usage is TRBV19 and J usage is TRBJ1-1; 7 nucleotides align to TRBD1. Germline lookup yields CDR1 LNHDA and CDR2 SQIVND (reference sequence). Losses at the gene ends were 7 bases for V and 5 bases for J; bases not matched to a gene: 10. The CDR3 spans 14 residues. The DNA of the CDR3 is TGTGCCAGTACCGTGACAGGGCCTGGGACTGAAGCTTTCTTT. Protein product: CASTVTGPGTEAFF.

The V call is TRBV2, the J call TRBJ2-5, with a possible D match to TRBD1 (6 bases). Deletions cut 4 bases from V and 2 bases from J, with 14 bases between. This CDR3 region has 15 residues. Germline V gene sequence: CDR1 SNHLY, CDR2 FYNNEI. For the CDR3, the DNA is TGTGCCAGCAGTGTGGGGATAGGACAGCAAGAGACCCAGTACTTC. Its protein is CASSVGIGQQETQYF.

The V call is TRBV11-2, the J call TRBJ2-7; TRBD1 aligns across 8 bases. J gave up 3 bases and V 4 bases, and 11 bases lay outside the gene matches. The CDR3 spans 16 residues. Germline V gives CDR1 SGHAT, CDR2 FQNNGV. As DNA, the CDR3 is TGTGCCAGCAGCTCACTCGACAGGGGCCAAAACTACGAGCAGTACTTC. It codes for CASSSLDRGQNYEQYF.

The chain employs TRBV10-1 and TRBJ2-2, with 12 bases matching TRBD2. V dropped 2 bases and J dropped 4; count of bases not matched to a gene: 2. The CDR3 has 16 amino acids. Germline loops: CDR1 WNHNN, CDR2 SYGVQD (reference sequence). CDR3 sequence reads: CASSEAGLAGTGELFF. The CDR3 DNA reads TGCGCCAGCAGTGAGGCGGGACTAGCGGGCACCGGGGAGCTGTTTTTT.

The V gene is TRBV2, the J gene TRBJ1-6, with unresolved D. V lost 1 base to trimming and J lost 7 bases, with 5 bases between them. CDR1 and CDR2 (germline): SNHLY, FYNNEI. CDR3 length equals 13 residues. This CDR3 is CASSEGGNSPLHF. The CDR3 DNA reads as TGTGCCAGCAGTGAAGGAGGGAATTCACCCCTCCACTTT.

V usage is TRBV5-1 and J usage is TRBJ2-7; D not certain. Trimming pared 0 bases from V and 1 base from J, leaving 8 bases between. The CDR3 sequence is 14 residues long. CDR1 and CDR2 (germline): SGHRS, YFSETQ. CDR3 protein: CASSLVLESYEQYF. The CDR3 DNA follows: TGCGCCAGCAGCTTGGTGCTCGAGTCCTACGAGCAGTACTTC.

This rearrangement joins TRBV9 to TRBJ1-4, with D maybe TRBD1 (6 bases). In germline, CDR1 is SGDLS, CDR2 YYNGEE. Between the trimmed V and J ends, which lost 4 bases and 4 bases, there was a span of 11 bases. This CDR3 contains 14 residues. CDR3 coding DNA: TGTGCCAGCAGCCCCAGGGGTTATAATGAAAAACTGTTTTTT. This encodes CASSPRGYNEKLFF.

J is TRBJ1-1 and V is TRBV5-4; 9 positions agree with TRBD1. The CDR3 totals 15 residues. J gave up 1 base and V 2 bases, and 3 bases lay outside the gene matches. Germline CDR1 is SGHNT and CDR2 is YYREEE (reference sequence). The CDR3 DNA is TGTGCCAGCAGCTTAAAGACAGGGGGGAACACTGAAGCTTTCTTT. Residues: CASSLKTGGNTEAFF.

The chain couples TRBV5-6 to TRBJ1-5; D gene uncertain. V dropped 4 bases and J dropped 2 bases, with 16 bases sitting between them. The CDR3 sequence is 16 residues long. CDR1 is SGHDT and CDR2 is YYEEEE in the germline V gene. CDR3 in DNA: TGTGCCAGCAGCCGAACCTCCCCCGGAGGCAATCAGCCCCAGCATTTT. This gives the protein CASSRTSPGGNQPQHF. The variable domain in full, with the rest retrieved from reference TRBV5-6 and TRBJ1-5, is DAGVTQSPTHLIKTRGQQVTLRCSPKSGHDTVSWYQQALGQGPQFIFQYYEEEERQRGNFPDRFSGHQFPNYSSELNVNALLLGDSALYLCASSRTSPGGNQPQHFGDGTRLSIL.

The V call is TRBV5-1, the J call TRBJ2-1, with D perhaps TRBD2 (5 bases). The germline V and J ends were trimmed by 4 bases and 1 base, with 12 bases remaining between them. From germline, CDR1 is SGHRS and CDR2 YFSETQ. The CDR3 is 15 residues long. The CDR3 spells CASSPTDYSYNEQFF. CDR3 nucleotide sequence: TGCGCCAGCAGCCCAACCGACTATTCCTACAATGAGCAGTTCTTC.

This chain links TRBV6-5 with TRBJ1-3; D not certain. Germline assignment: CDR1 MNHEY and CDR2 SVGAGI. The V end lost 5 bases, the J end lost 0 bases, and 11 bases lay between the germline ends. The CDR3 is 15 amino acids. This chain's CDR3 is CASSRQRDSGNTIYF. Written as DNA, the CDR3 is TGTGCCAGCAGTCGCCAGAGGGACTCTGGAAACACCATATATTTT.

This clone has just a few counts. This sample includes further DNA sequences coding for the same CDR3. The chain's CDR3 is CASSLDMNTEAFF. The CDR3 DNA sequence: TGTGCCAGCAGCTTAGATATGAACACTGAAGCTTTCTTT. The chain employs TRBV7-9 and TRBJ1-1; D call uncertain. CDR3 length: 13 amino acids. With 1 base removed from V and 0 bases from J, the gap between germline ends came to 3 bases. Germline V gene sequence: CDR1 SEHNR, CDR2 FQNEAQ (reference sequence).

This clone was observed a handful of times. This chain connects TRBV7-9 to TRBJ1-2, with D possibly being TRBD1 (5 bases). V was shortened by 3 bases and J by 3 bases, with 11 bases between the two germline ends. From germline, CDR1 is SEHNR and CDR2 FQNEAQ (reference sequence). The CDR3 has 14 amino acids. In DNA form, the CDR3 reads TGTGCCAGCAGCTTGCCAGGGCTCGACTATGGCTACACCTTC. Its translation: CASSLPGLDYGYTF.

The genes are TRBV6-2 or TRBV6-3 and TRBJ2-1; D is perhaps TRBD1 (6 bases). Germline CDR1 reads MNHEY; CDR2 reads SVGEGT. Trimming took 5 bases from V and 0 from J, leaving 20 bases between them. The CDR3 has 18 residues. CDR3 residues: CASSRLPGQLSSYNEQFF. The CDR3 nucleotides are TGTGCCAGCAGTAGGTTGCCCGGACAGCTAAGCTCCTACAATGAGCAGTTCTTC.

The V call is TRBV6-6, the J call TRBJ1-2; D is possibly TRBD1 (6 bases). V dropped 2 bases and J dropped 6 bases, with 10 bases sitting between them. There are 13 residues in the CDR3. Germline V lookup: CDR1 MNHNY, CDR2 SVGAGI (reference sequence). The CDR3 DNA reads TGTGCCAGCAGTTACGTTTCAGGGGATGGCTACACCTTC. Protein sequence: CASSYVSGDGYTF.

This clone came up a few times. This chain joins TRBV7-8 and TRBJ2-7; TRBD2 agrees at 8 bases. After removal of 4 bases from V and 3 bases from J, the junction contained 2 bases not matched to a gene. Germline V gives CDR1 SGHVS, CDR2 FQNEAQ. The length of the CDR3 is 13 residues. The CDR3 loop reads CASSYSGVYEQYF. CDR3 DNA sequence: TGTGCCAGCAGCTATAGCGGGGTCTACGAGCAGTACTTC.

The chain links TRBV7-9 to TRBJ1-1; 9 nucleotides line up with TRBD1. Germline CDR1 SEHNR, CDR2 FQNEAQ (reference sequence). The ends lost 3 bases at V and 4 bases at J; junction bases unmatched: 6. This CDR3 region has 15 residues. The CDR3 nucleotides are TGTGCCAGCAGCTTGGGGACAGGGTTGAGCACTGAAGCTTTCTTT. Amino acids: CASSLGTGLSTEAFF.